The 10 T cell receptor beta chains below were found in one sample sequenced in a study of cytomegalovirus exposure and HLA in healthy donors. The repertoire was sequenced with immunoSEQ multiplex PCR; TCRdb's copy has only in-frame clones and lacks some. Here the sample spans roughly 180,000 clones, roughly nine tenths being singletons. The sequenced sample was PBMCs. The receptor source for this set is a young man in good health and CMV-seropositive.

The J gene is TRBJ2-5, the V gene TRBV18; TRBD1 matches at 10 bases. CDR1 and CDR2 (germline): KGHSH, LQKENI. The CDR3 loop spans 14 amino acids. V lost 2 bases and J lost 4; bases outside the gene matches: 1. CDR3 sequence: CASSPWTGGETQYF. CDR3 sequence (DNA): TGTGCCAGCTCACCATGGACAGGGGGAGAGACCCAGTACTTC. Full variable domain (outside the CDR3, taken from reference TRBV18 and TRBJ2-5): NAGVMQNPRHLVRRRGQEARLRCSPMKGHSHVYWYRQLPEEGLKFMVYLQKENIIDESGMPKERFSAEFPKEGPSILRIQQVVRGDSAAYFCASSPWTGGETQYFGPGTRLLVL.

The chain combines TRBV5-1 with TRBJ2-1; D is undetermined. CDR3 length: 13 amino acids. Germline CDR1 SGHRS, CDR2 YFSETQ. V was pared by 0 bases and J by 9 bases, with 10 bases between. For the CDR3, the DNA is TGCGCCAGCAGCTTGGAGGAGTTAGGTGAGCAGTTCTTC. Amino acids: CASSLEELGEQFF.

The chain combines TRBV6-5 with TRBJ1-4; no clear D gene. There are 15 residues in the CDR3. The V end was cut by 5 bases, the J end by 2 bases, with 12 bases between. The germline gives CDR1 MNHEY, CDR2 SVGAGI. The CDR3 DNA reads TGTGCCAGCAGTCGCTATAGCCGGACTAATGAAAAACTGTTTTTT. Protein sequence: CASSRYSRTNEKLFF.

This rearrangement joins TRBV6-6 to TRBJ1-5; maybe TRBD1 (5 bases). V gave up 7 bases and J gave up 0 bases, with 16 bases separating them. This CDR3 has 16 amino acids. Germline lookup yields CDR1 MNHNY and CDR2 SVGAGI (reference sequence). As DNA, the CDR3 is TGTGCCAGCATCCCATCTGGGGGGGATAGCAATCAGCCCCAGCATTTT. Translation gives CASIPSGGDSNQPQHF.

This chain connects TRBV11-3 to TRBJ2-1; D unresolved. In germline, CDR1 is SGHNT, CDR2 YENEEA. Trimming cost V 4 bases and J 4 bases, with 8 bases left between them. The CDR3 has 13 amino acids. The CDR3: CASSSPEYNEQFF. Here the CDR3 DNA reads TGTGCCAGCAGCTCCCCGGAATACAATGAGCAGTTCTTC. Looking up the rest from reference TRBV11-3 and TRBJ2-1 gives the full variable domain: EAGVVQSPRYKIIEKKQPVAFWCNPISGHNTLYWYLQNLGQGPELLIRYENEEAVDDSQLPKDRFSAERLKGVDSTLKIQPAELGDSAVYLCASSSPEYNEQFFGPGTRLTVL.

Turning to this clone: An end of the junction differs from the germline gene, which may be a read error. The chain employs TRBV7-7 and TRBJ2-1, with D hard to call. Germline V CDR1 and CDR2: SSHAT, FNYEAQ (reference sequence). This CDR3 has 13 residues. The CDR3 spells CASSLGESSWQFF. CDR3 in DNA: TGTGCTAGCAGCTTGGGCGAATCCAGTTGGCAGTTCTTC.

This clone was counted a single time. The chain joins TRBV6-5 to TRBJ2-7; possible D gene TRBD2, 5 bases. CDR1 MNHEY and CDR2 SVGAGI come from the germline V gene. Trimming took 2 bases from V and 0 from J, leaving 11 bases between them. This CDR3 is 15 amino acids long. The CDR3 nucleotides are TGTGCCAGCAGTTACGCGGGTGGAGGCTCCTACGAGCAGTACTTC. Its protein product is CASSYAGGGSYEQYF.

This clone showed up just a few times. V is TRBV6-1 and J is TRBJ2-2; the D gene is possibly TRBD2 (6 bases). The CDR3 totals 14 residues. V lost 7 bases to trimming and J lost 0 bases, with 9 bases between them. Germline CDR1 reads MNHNS; CDR2 reads SASEGT. CDR3 sequence: CASTAGTNTGELFF. Written as DNA, the CDR3 is TGTGCCAGCACGGCGGGAACGAACACCGGGGAGCTGTTTTTT.

The chain combines TRBV5-6 with TRBJ1-1, with D tentatively TRBD1 (5 bases). The CDR3 runs to 13 residues. The germline gives CDR1 SGHDT, CDR2 YYEEEE. V dropped 4 bases and J dropped 6 bases, with 13 bases sitting between them. The CDR3, as DNA: TGTGCCAGCAGCCGGGGGGTGTCGGCTGAAGCTTTCTTT. This gives the protein CASSRGVSAEAFF. Variable domain in full (rest from reference TRBV5-6 and TRBJ1-1): DAGVTQSPTHLIKTRGQQVTLRCSPKSGHDTVSWYQQALGQGPQFIFQYYEEEERQRGNFPDRFSGHQFPNYSSELNVNALLLGDSALYLCASSRGVSAEAFFGQGTRLTVV.

V is TRBV5-1 and J is TRBJ2-3, with D possibly called TRBD1 or TRBD2 (6 bases each). V lost 0 bases and J 6 bases, leaving 11 bases between the germline ends. Germline CDR1 reads SGHRS; CDR2 reads YFSETQ. The CDR3 covers 14 residues. The CDR3 region is CASSLVGGVDTQYF. In nucleotides, the CDR3 is TGCGCCAGCAGCTTGGTCGGGGGCGTTGATACGCAGTATTTT.